This TCR beta chain was identified in a study of CD8+CD57+ T cells in acquired aplastic anemia. For this clonotype: A much bigger clone sits one base away, suggesting this may be a read error.

The TCR beta profiling, which covered VDJ combination and CDR3 sequence, was carried out using genomic DNA as the template. TCRdb re-analysed the reads in MiXCR, keeping a single row per CDR3 protein. The sample holds approximately 150,000 distinct CDR3 sequences, over 40% seen once. In patients chosen for sequencing, flow cytometry had shown CD8+CD57+ cell expansion. This TCR came from a human donor with aplastic anemia. Sequenced: sorted CD4+, CD8+, or CD8+CD57+ T cells (not recorded which) from PBMCs.

The CDR3 loop reads CASSLSHGSLNEKLFF. In DNA form, the CDR3 reads TGTGCCAGCAGCTTAAGCCACGGGAGCCTTAATGAAAAACTGTTTTTT. The chain has TRBV11-2 and TRBJ1-4; D not resolved. The CDR3 totals 16 residues. The V gene's germline CDR1 is SGHAT and CDR2 FQNNGV. V lost 2 bases and J 4 bases, leaving 14 bases between the germline ends.